These T cell receptor beta chains were read from a single sample in a study of blood T cell repertoires in COVID-19. Libraries were prepared by immunoSEQ multiplex PCR; TCRdb keeps only in-frame clonotypes and omits some of them. Here the sample spans 150,000 to 200,000 clones, 75% to 90% being singletons. What was sequenced was peripheral blood. The receptors here all came from a woman aged 65 to 85 with COVID-19, enrolled during active disease. Both conserved end residues are part of each CDR3. D genes are given only for firm matches. A clone size is listed for some rows: how often the clone was seen (once, few, many), or a class if it is expanded.

j_call v_call d_call clone_size cdr3_nt cdr3_aa
TRBJ2-7 TRBV3-1/TRBV3-2 NA few TGTGCCAGCAGCCAGTCGATAATACACTACGAGCAGTACTTC CASSQSIIHYEQYF
TRBJ1-4 TRBV7-9 NA NA TGTGCCAGCAGCGCCGACAGGTTCGTTGGGAAACTGTTTTTT CASSADRFVGKLFF
TRBJ1-2 TRBV7-8 TRBD1 NA TGTGCCAGCAGTACGGACAGGGCGAACGGCTACACCTTC CASSTDRANGYTF
TRBJ2-2 TRBV3-1/TRBV3-2 NA NA TGTGCCAGCAGCCAAGTTTGCTTACTCACCCTGAATAGCACCGGGGAGCTGTTTTTT CASSQVCLLTLNSTGELFF
TRBJ2-1 TRBV9 NA NA TGTGCCAGCAGCGTCTCGGGAAAGGCCAATGAGCAGTTCTTC CASSVSGKANEQFF
TRBJ1-4 TRBV3-1/TRBV3-2 NA NA TGTGCCAGCAGCCCCCAGGGTGCAACTAATGAAAAACTGTTTTTT CASSPQGATNEKLFF
TRBJ2-7 TRBV11-2 TRBD1 NA TGTGCCAGCAGCTTAGATCGTTGGGGACAGTTGTACGAGCAGTACTTC CASSLDRWGQLYEQYF
TRBJ2-1 TRBV7-9 NA NA TGTGCCATCCAAGACGGGGTCGATGAGCAGTTCTTC CAIQDGVDEQFF
TRBJ2-7 TRBV7-9 TRBD2 NA TGTGCCAGCAGCTTAGGCGGACTAGCGGGGGTTAGGGGCGAGCAGTACTTC CASSLGGLAGVRGEQYF
TRBJ2-1 TRBV30 TRBD2 NA TGTGCCTGGACGGGCTTAGGACTAGCGGGGTACAATGAGCAGTTCTTC CAWTGLGLAGYNEQFF
TRBJ1-1 TRBV18 TRBD1 NA TGTGCCAGCTCACAGGGGGCGATGGAGTCAGCTTTCTTT CASSQGAMESAFF
TRBJ1-2 TRBV5-6 TRBD1 NA TGTGCCAGCAGCTTTACAGGGGGCGATTATAACTATGGCTACACCTTC CASSFTGGDYNYGYTF
TRBJ1-2 TRBV5-4 NA NA TGTGCCAGCAGTCCTGGACAGCCTTTAAACTATGGCTACACCTTC CASSPGQPLNYGYTF
TRBJ1-1 TRBV9 NA NA TGTGCCAGCAGCCCCCAGGGTCTTCGGGCCACTGAAGCTTTCTTT CASSPQGLRATEAFF
TRBJ2-3 TRBV19 TRBD2 NA TGTGCCAGTAGTATTCACTTAGCGGGAGGTCGAGGAAACACAGATACGCAGTATTTT CASSIHLAGGRGNTDTQYF
TRBJ1-3 TRBV5-1 TRBD1 few TGCGCCAGCAGCCGAACTGGACAGGAAAGTGGAAACACCATATATTTT CASSRTGQESGNTIYF
TRBJ1-2 TRBV5-1 NA few TGCGCCAGCAGCCCGGGAAATATCGGTGGCTACACCTTC CASSPGNIGGYTF
TRBJ2-1 TRBV6-5 NA NA TGTGCCAGCAGTTCCCAGACGGGTTTTGAGCAGTTCTTC CASSSQTGFEQFF
TRBJ2-5 TRBV5-4 TRBD2 NA TGTGCCAGCAGCACCCGACTAGCGGGAACGGAGACCCAGTACTTC CASSTRLAGTETQYF
TRBJ1-5 TRBV24-1 TRBD1 NA TGTGCCACCAGCCCGGGGGACAGGGGGCTCAATCAGCCCCAGCATTTT CATSPGDRGLNQPQHF
TRBJ2-5 TRBV2 TRBD1 NA TGTGCCAGCATGCGTCGAGTGTCAGGGGGAGAGACCCAGTACTTC CASMRRVSGGETQYF
TRBJ2-2 TRBV19 NA NA TGTGCCAGTAGTTTAGTCTTCCTTCCCGGGGAGCTGTTTTTT CASSLVFLPGELFF
TRBJ1-4 TRBV19 NA NA TGTGCCAGGACCTTTCGGAGGGAAAAACTGTTTTTT CARTFRREKLFF
TRBJ2-7 TRBV28 TRBD2 once TGTGCCAGCAGTTTCGGCGGGAGCAGCTCCTACGAGCAGTACTTC CASSFGGSSSYEQYF
TRBJ1-1 TRBV20-1 NA NA TGCAGTGCTAGTCTACCGGGGAACACTGAAGCTTTCTTT CSASLPGNTEAFF
TRBJ1-4 TRBV5-4 TRBD1 few TGTGCCAGCAGCTTGGGACAGGGGGCGACTAATGAAAAACTGTTTTTT CASSLGQGATNEKLFF
TRBJ1-6 TRBV2 NA NA TGTGCCAGCAGCGAGACGGGCAGGGGCTATAATTCACCCCTCCACTTT CASSETGRGYNSPLHF